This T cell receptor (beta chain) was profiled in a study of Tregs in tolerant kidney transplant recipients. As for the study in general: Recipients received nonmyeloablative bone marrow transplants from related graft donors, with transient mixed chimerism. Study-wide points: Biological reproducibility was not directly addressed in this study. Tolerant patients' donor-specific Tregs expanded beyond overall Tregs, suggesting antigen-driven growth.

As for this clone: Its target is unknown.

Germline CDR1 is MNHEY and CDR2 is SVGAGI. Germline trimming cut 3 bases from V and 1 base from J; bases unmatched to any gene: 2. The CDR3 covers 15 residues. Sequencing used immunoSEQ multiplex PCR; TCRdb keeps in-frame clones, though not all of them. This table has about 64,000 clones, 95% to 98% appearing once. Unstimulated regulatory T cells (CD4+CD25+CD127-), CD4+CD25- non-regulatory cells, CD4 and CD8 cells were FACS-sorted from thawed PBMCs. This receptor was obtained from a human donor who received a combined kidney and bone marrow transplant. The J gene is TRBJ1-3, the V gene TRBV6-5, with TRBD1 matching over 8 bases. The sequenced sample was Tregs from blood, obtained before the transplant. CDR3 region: CASSYGQGSGNTIYF. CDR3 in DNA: TGTGCCAGCAGTTATGGACAGGGTTCTGGAAACACCATATATTTT.